This TCR beta chain was recovered during a study of CD8 T cells in Susac syndrome. The V gene lost 1 base and the J gene lost 3 bases, with 6 bases spanning the gap. Germline V gives CDR1 SGHTA, CDR2 FQGNSA. This CDR3 comprises 13 residues. Reverse transcription of roughly 0.5 to 1 ug RNA was carried out with random hexamers. The authors amplified TCR beta CDR3 across 54 Vbeta and 13 Jbeta using immunoSEQ multiplex PCR. One entry per CDR3 protein, called by TCRdb with MiXCR from the immunoSEQ multiplex PCR reads. The table records 150,000 or so distinct CDR3 sequences, approximately 95% of them present only once. While CD8+ and CD4+ T cells were isolated negatively, TEMRA cells were enriched by FACS.

J is TRBJ2-5 and V is TRBV7-2, with unresolved D. This clonotype originated in a human donor with Susac syndrome. Specimen: CD4+ T cells from PBMCs. The CDR3 loop reads CASSLVREETQYF. CDR3 coding DNA: TGTGCCAGCAGCTTAGTCCGGGAAGAGACCCAGTACTTC.